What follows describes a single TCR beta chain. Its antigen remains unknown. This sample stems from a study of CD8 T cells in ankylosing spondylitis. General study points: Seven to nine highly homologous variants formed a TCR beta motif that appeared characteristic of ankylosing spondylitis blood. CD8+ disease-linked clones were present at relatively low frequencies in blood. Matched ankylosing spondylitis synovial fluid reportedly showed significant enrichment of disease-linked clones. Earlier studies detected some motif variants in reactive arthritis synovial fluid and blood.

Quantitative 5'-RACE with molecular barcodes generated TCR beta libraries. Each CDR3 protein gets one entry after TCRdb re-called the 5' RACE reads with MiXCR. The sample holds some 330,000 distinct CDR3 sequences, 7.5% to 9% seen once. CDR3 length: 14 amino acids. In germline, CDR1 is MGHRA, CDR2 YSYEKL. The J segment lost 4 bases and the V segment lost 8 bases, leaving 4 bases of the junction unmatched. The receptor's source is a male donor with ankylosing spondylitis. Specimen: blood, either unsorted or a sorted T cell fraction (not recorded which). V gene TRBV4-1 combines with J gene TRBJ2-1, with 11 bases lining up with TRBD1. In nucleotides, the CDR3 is TGCGCCAGCCGAGGACAGGGGGCTTACAATGAGCAGTTCTTC. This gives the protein CASRGQGAYNEQFF.